Listed here is a single T cell receptor (beta chain). This sample was included in a study of blood T cell repertoires in COVID-19. Study-wide background: The study drew acute and convalescent COVID-19 samples from the United States, Italy and Spain. PBMCs, B-cell-depleted T cells, or T cells provided the cDNA or gDNA that made up the material.

The germline CDR1 and CDR2 sequences are MNHEY and SMNVEV (reference sequence). Trimming removed 5 bases from V and 5 bases from J, with 19 bases in between. CDR3 length equals 15 residues. Original handling: Nucleated cell counts were estimated from reference gene primer amplification. Clones were sequenced by immunoSEQ multiplex PCR, and TCRdb holds only the in-frame ones, with some missing. Clone size and V and J calls were adopted from that table, with D and trimming inferred from the DNA. Of a few hundred thousand clones listed, about 82% are singletons. V gene TRBV27 combines with J gene TRBJ2-7; D may be TRBD2 (5 bases). The sequence came from a human donor in a cohort sampled during active COVID-19. The sequencing input was peripheral blood. DNA of the CDR3: TGTGCCAGCAGTCCCCGTAGAGTTTTGGGAGACGAGCAGTACTTC. Encoded protein: CASSPRRVLGDEQYF.